This T cell receptor (beta chain) was identified in a study of shared clonotypes between healthy human individuals. The wider study: The plates for each donor numbered three CD4 naive, three CD4 memory, two CD8 naive and one CD8 memory.

The CDR3 spans 13 residues. Trimming pared 4 bases from V and 2 bases from J, leaving 8 bases between. Germline V gene sequence: CDR1 MDHEN, CDR2 SYDVKM. Regarding the study as a whole: It was only blood that was sampled, and tissue repertoires likely differ. Some clonotypes were shared by all four sorted-subset donors, while others were not shared. The non-shared ones had lower generation probabilities than the shared ones.

Measured with immunoSEQ multiplex PCR; TCRdb has only the in-frame clones, and not every one. The table has about 600,000 clones, 95% to 98% seen once. In the case of this clone: The antigen remains unidentified.

The rearrangement uses TRBV28 and TRBJ1-2, with a tentative D call TRBD1 (6 bases). The specimen was naive CD4+ T cells sorted from blood. Subset given: CD45RA+ positively selected. The clonotype comes from a woman aged 30 to 39 in good health. The CDR3 is CASSWTENYGYTF. The CDR3 DNA follows: TGTGCCAGCAGTTGGACAGAAAACTATGGCTACACCTTC.